The 16 T cell receptor beta chains given below trace back to one sample, sequenced in a study of control samples from healthy donors and cancer patients (TCRdb year 2020). Library method: the immunoSEQ multiplex PCR assay. The clones in this table, taken by TCRdb from immuneACCESS, are in-frame only. Not every clone is retained; where verified, under half of the shortfall comes from an unresolved V gene, and the cause of the rest is unknown. This sample has 170,000 or so clones in its table, and 75% to 95% of those were observed once. The ten biggest clones cover 2% to 2.5% of the sample. The specimen sequenced was blood. Receptor source: a woman aged 40 to 50 in good health.

The rearrangement links TRBV6-1 to TRBJ2-5, with 8 bases lining up with TRBD2. The CDR3 contains 16 residues. Germline lookup yields CDR1 MNHNS and CDR2 SASEGT. J lost 5 bases, V lost 3 bases, and 11 bases had no gene match. CDR3 in DNA: TGTGCCAGCAGTGATTTAGTCGGGGGGGCCGGGGAGACCCAGTACTTC. This gives the protein CASSDLVGGAGETQYF.

This clone was observed a few times. The CDR3 DNA reads TGCGCCAGCAGCCTGGGACTAGTTGACGAGCAGTACTTC. Translating it yields CASSLGLVDEQYF. The chain couples TRBV5-1 to TRBJ2-7, with 8 bases that match TRBD2. Germline trimming cut 4 bases from V and 5 bases from J; bases unmatched to any gene: 5. This CDR3 contains 13 residues. Germline loops: CDR1 SGHRS, CDR2 YFSETQ.

V usage is TRBV9 and J usage is TRBJ1-6; no firm D call. This CDR3 has 15 residues. Looked up from germline, CDR1 is SGDLS and CDR2 is YYNGEE. Trimming took 9 bases from V and 2 from J, leaving 15 bases between them. The DNA for the CDR3 is TGTGCCACCCCGCCACGCCACCCCTATAATTCACCCCTCCACTTT. Translating it yields CATPPRHPYNSPLHF. Based on the CDR3 plus reference TRBV9 and TRBJ1-6, the full variable domain is DSGVTQTPKHLITATGQRVTLRCSPRSGDLSVYWYQQSLDQGLQFLIQYYNGEERAKGNILERFSAQQFPDLHSELNLSSLELGDSALYFCATPPRHPYNSPLHFGNGTRLTVT.

This chain connects TRBV5-6 to TRBJ1-2; no reliable D call. V was trimmed by 0 bases and J by 11 bases, leaving 11 bases between them. This CDR3 region has 12 residues. Looked up from germline, CDR1 is SGHDT and CDR2 is YYEEEE. The CDR3 DNA reads as TGTGCCAGCAGCTTGGTTTCGGGCTGGTACACCTTC. As protein: CASSLVSGWYTF.

The gene calls are TRBV13 and TRBJ2-5; 12 nucleotides agree with TRBD1. From germline, CDR1 is PRHDT and CDR2 FYEKMQ (reference sequence). Unmatched junction bases numbered 0, after V lost 0 bases and J lost 1 base. The CDR3 runs to 16 residues. DNA of the CDR3: TGTGCCAGCAGCTTAGGGGGACAGGGGGCCCAAGAGACCCAGTACTTC. It codes for CASSLGGQGAQETQYF.

The chain recombines TRBV3-1 (or the pseudogene TRBV3-2) with TRBJ2-2; D gene unclear. V was trimmed by 4 bases and J by 5 bases, leaving 8 bases between them. Germline V gene sequence: CDR1 LGHDT, CDR2 YNNKEL (reference sequence). The CDR3 is 13 residues long. This CDR3 is CASSRQPTGELFF. The CDR3 nucleotides are TGTGCCAGCAGCCGCCAGCCTACCGGGGAGCTGTTTTTT.

This clone was recorded once. The J gene is TRBJ1-1, the V gene TRBV27, with a possible D match to TRBD1 (5 bases). The length of the CDR3 is 15 residues. Deletions cut 3 bases from V and 5 bases from J, with 16 bases between. CDR1 is MNHEY and CDR2 is SMNVEV in the germline V gene (reference sequence). CDR3 sequence reads: CASSLGLIGTTEAFF. The CDR3 DNA reads TGTGCCAGCAGTTTGGGGTTAATTGGGACGACTGAAGCTTTCTTT.

CDR3 DNA sequence: TGTGCCAGCAGTCACCCCCTGGGCGGGGGGAACACCGGGGAGCTGTTTTTT. It codes for CASSHPLGGGNTGELFF. The genes are TRBV7-9 and TRBJ2-2; 7 bases line up with TRBD2. V trimming: 6 bases; J trimming: 1 base; junction bases outside the gene matches: 11. The germline gives CDR1 SEHNR, CDR2 FQNEAQ (reference sequence). The CDR3 consists of 17 residues.

The chain links TRBV6-5 to TRBJ1-2, with D possibly being TRBD1 (6 bases). The CDR3 has 14 amino acids. The V end was cut by 6 bases, the J end by 2 bases, with 13 bases between. The germline V gene encodes CDR1 MNHEY and CDR2 SVGAGI. The DNA for the CDR3 is TGTGCCAGCAGCAGGTCGACAGGAAACTATGGCTACACCTTC. This sequence encodes CASSRSTGNYGYTF.

The chain uses TRBV7-8 and TRBJ1-1; TRBD1 agrees at 7 bases. Germline V gene data show CDR1 as SGHVS and CDR2 as FQNEAQ. With V trimmed by 5 bases and J by 6 bases, 15 bases remained unmatched. The CDR3 runs to 16 residues. The CDR3 is CASSRGEGQLVAEAFF. CDR3 DNA: TGTGCCAGCAGCCGAGGGGAGGGACAGCTGGTCGCTGAAGCTTTCTTT.

This chain uses TRBV5-1 with TRBJ2-1; D possibly corresponds to TRBD2 (7 bases). The CDR3 has 14 amino acids. V was shortened by 4 bases and J by 8 bases, with 16 bases between the two germline ends. CDR1 is SGHRS, CDR2 YFSETQ, per germline. CDR3 protein: CASSMAAGADEQFF. Written as DNA, the CDR3 is TGCGCCAGCAGCATGGCGGCGGGGGCAGATGAGCAGTTCTTC.

V and J are TRBV4-1 and TRBJ2-7; 10 nucleotides match TRBD1. The CDR3 covers 16 residues. V shed 0 bases, J shed 6 bases, and the junction held 8 bases outside the gene matches. Looked up from germline, CDR1 is MGHRA and CDR2 is YSYEKL. CDR3 DNA: TGCGCCAGCAGCCAAGATTGGGGACAGGGGTTCCTCGAGCAGTACTTC. Its protein product is CASSQDWGQGFLEQYF.

The J gene is TRBJ1-1, the V gene TRBV7-9; D possibly corresponds to TRBD1 (5 bases). CDR3 length: 15 amino acids. The V gene lost 3 bases and the J gene lost 0 bases, with 11 bases spanning the gap. Germline CDR1 reads SEHNR; CDR2 reads FQNEAQ (reference sequence). The CDR3 DNA reads TGTGCCAGCAGCTTGGCCCTGGGGCTGAACACTGAAGCTTTCTTT. Protein: CASSLALGLNTEAFF.

The CDR3 DNA reads TGTGCCAGCAGCCGAGGGGGATATAGCAATCAGCCCCAGCATTTT. It encodes CASSRGGYSNQPQHF. The chain is built from TRBV5-6 and TRBJ1-5, with a weak D call TRBD1 (6 bases). Germline V CDR1 and CDR2: SGHDT, YYEEEE. Trimming took off 4 bases at V and 0 bases at J, with 11 bases between the two ends. This CDR3 is built from 15 residues.

The CDR3 DNA follows: TGTGCCAGTTCGGGACTAGCGGGGGTGGATACGCAGTATTTT. Encoded protein: CASSGLAGVDTQYF. The chain is built from TRBV27 and TRBJ2-3, with 14 bases identical to TRBD2. The CDR3 is 14 amino acids. V dropped 9 bases and J dropped 6; count of bases not matched to a gene: 5. Per germline, CDR1 MNHEY and CDR2 SMNVEV (reference sequence).

The J gene is TRBJ2-7, the V gene TRBV27, with D unclear. CDR3 length: 15 residues. In germline, CDR1 is MNHEY, CDR2 SMNVEV (reference sequence). V lost 2 bases to trimming and J lost 2 bases, with 13 bases between them. CDR3 loop: CASSLKGFGAYEQYF. The CDR3 region has the DNA TGTGCCAGCAGTTTAAAGGGTTTTGGGGCCTACGAGCAGTACTTC.